The clone carrying this T cell receptor beta chain was picked up many times. What it binds is not known. The data stem from a study of T cells in Graves' hyperthyroidism and ophthalmopathy. General observations from the study: Stable hyperthyroidism and ophthalmopathy were separated using 13 V-J signatures.

Amplified regions were TCR beta CDR3 sequences from RNA transcripts. Primed by the HTBI set, a first-round RT-PCR was run on the TCR CDR3. A single record per CDR3 protein comes from TCRdb applying MiXCR to the multiplex PCR reads. The sample contains about 300,000 distinct CDR3 sequences, roughly an eighth of which appear only once. The CDR3 has 14 amino acids. V lost 1 base and J lost 8; bases outside the gene matches: 6. The germline gives CDR1 SGHAT, CDR2 FQNNGV. The chain is built from TRBV11-2 and TRBJ2-3, with 7 bases that match TRBD1. The TCR was taken from a middle-aged woman with Graves' hyperthyroidism. The sequencing input was blood. In DNA form, the CDR3 reads TGTGCCAGCAGCTTAGCTACAGGGGTGGGTACGCAGTATTTT. As protein: CASSLATGVGTQYF.